Sequencing of this T cell receptor (beta chain) was carried out in a study of shared T cell receptors in the human thymus. Clones were sequenced by immunoSEQ multiplex PCR, and TCRdb holds only the in-frame ones, with some missing. Among more than 550,000 clones listed, 87% were seen once. The germline CDR1 and CDR2 sequences are SGHDT and YYEEEE. Losses at the gene ends were 2 bases for V and 0 bases for J; bases not matched to a gene: 6. The CDR3 loop spans 18 amino acids. These data were also reused for a study on human thymus T cells. As that report states: Resections obtained during corrective heart surgery supplied the thymus tissue. Unrelated individuals had highly overlapping thymic repertoires, as reported in related research.

The TCR sequence derives from a boy younger than two with a congenital heart defect. Material: thymocytes. The chain links TRBV5-6 to TRBJ2-2; 11 bases line up with TRBD2. The CDR3 here is CASSFGSSGGTNTGELFF. CDR3 bases: TGTGCCAGCAGCTTCGGATCTAGCGGGGGGACGAACACCGGGGAGCTGTTTTTT.